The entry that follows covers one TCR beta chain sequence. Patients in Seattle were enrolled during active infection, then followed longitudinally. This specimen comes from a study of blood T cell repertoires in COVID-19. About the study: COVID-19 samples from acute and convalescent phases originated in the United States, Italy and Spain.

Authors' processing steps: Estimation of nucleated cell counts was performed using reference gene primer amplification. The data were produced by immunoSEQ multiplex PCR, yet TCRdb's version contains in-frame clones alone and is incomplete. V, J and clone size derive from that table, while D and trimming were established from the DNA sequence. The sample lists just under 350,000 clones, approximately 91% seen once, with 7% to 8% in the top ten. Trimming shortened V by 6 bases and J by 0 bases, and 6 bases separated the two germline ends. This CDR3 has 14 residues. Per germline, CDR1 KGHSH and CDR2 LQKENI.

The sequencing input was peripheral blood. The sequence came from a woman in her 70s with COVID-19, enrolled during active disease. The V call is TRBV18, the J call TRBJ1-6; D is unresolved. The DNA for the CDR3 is TGTGCCAGCTCGGCTAGCTCCTATAATTCACCCCTCCACTTT. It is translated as CASSASSYNSPLHF. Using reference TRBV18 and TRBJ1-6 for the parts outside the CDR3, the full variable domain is NAGVMQNPRHLVRRRGQEARLRCSPMKGHSHVYWYRQLPEEGLKFMVYLQKENIIDESGMPKERFSAEFPKEGPSILRIQQVVRGDSAAYFCASSASSYNSPLHFGNGTRLTVT.